The rows below give T cell receptor beta chains drawn from one sample of a study of cytomegalovirus exposure and HLA in healthy donors. Using immunoSEQ multiplex PCR, the repertoire was profiled, and TCRdb retains in-frame clones only, with some absent. This table holds approximately 130,000 clones, 70% to 85% found once. Sequenced sample: PBMCs. These receptors came from a boy younger than 10 in good health and CMV-seronegative. Each CDR3 is given with its conserved first and last residue. A D gene is named only where the DNA matches it firmly. The size of a clone is reported for some rows only, either as once, few or many, or as a class for expanded clones.

j_call: TRBJ2-5; clone_size: NA; v_call: TRBV6-5; d_call: NA; cdr3_aa: CASSYSPEGWGKTQYF; cdr3_nt: TGTGCCAGCAGTTACTCCCCGGAGGGGTGGGGAAAGACCCAGTACTTC
j_call: TRBJ1-2; clone_size: NA; v_call: TRBV6-6; d_call: NA; cdr3_aa: CASREQGSNYGYTF; cdr3_nt: TGTGCCAGCAGAGAACAGGGCTCGAACTATGGCTACACCTTC
j_call: TRBJ2-5; clone_size: NA; v_call: TRBV6-1; d_call: NA; cdr3_aa: CASKGGGETQYF; cdr3_nt: TGTGCCAGCAAGGGTGGCGGGGAGACCCAGTACTTC
j_call: TRBJ2-1; clone_size: NA; v_call: TRBV6-6; d_call: TRBD2; cdr3_aa: CASRALAGGPSEQFF; cdr3_nt: TGTGCCAGCAGAGCCCTAGCGGGAGGGCCCAGTGAGCAGTTCTTC
j_call: TRBJ1-3; clone_size: NA; v_call: TRBV6-6; d_call: TRBD1; cdr3_aa: CASSHDRASGNTIYF; cdr3_nt: TGTGCCAGCAGCCATGACAGGGCCTCTGGAAACACCATATATTTT
j_call: TRBJ1-4; clone_size: NA; v_call: TRBV4-2; d_call: TRBD1; cdr3_aa: CASSLNRGQAEKLFF; cdr3_nt: TGTGCCAGCAGCTTAAACAGGGGGCAGGCTGAAAAACTGTTTTTT
j_call: TRBJ2-1; clone_size: NA; v_call: TRBV6-4; d_call: NA; cdr3_aa: CASTTGTPPINEQFF; cdr3_nt: TGTGCCAGCACTACCGGGACACCGCCGATAAATGAGCAGTTCTTC
j_call: TRBJ2-3; clone_size: NA; v_call: TRBV6-4; d_call: TRBD1; cdr3_aa: CASSDAGGTDTQYF; cdr3_nt: TGTGCCAGCAGTGACGCAGGGGGTACAGATACGCAGTATTTT
j_call: TRBJ1-1; clone_size: NA; v_call: TRBV4-3; d_call: NA; cdr3_aa: CASSQVWAENTEAFF; cdr3_nt: TGCGCCAGCAGCCAAGTCTGGGCCGAGAACACTGAAGCTTTCTTT
j_call: TRBJ2-7; clone_size: NA; v_call: TRBV7-9; d_call: TRBD1; cdr3_aa: CASSLGTGVNEQYF; cdr3_nt: TGTGCCAGCAGCTTAGGGACAGGGGTCAACGAGCAGTACTTC
j_call: TRBJ1-4; clone_size: NA; v_call: TRBV10-3; d_call: NA; cdr3_aa: CAISVGGEDEKLFF; cdr3_nt: TGTGCCATCAGTGTCGGGGGGGAGGATGAAAAACTGTTTTTT
j_call: TRBJ2-7; clone_size: few; v_call: TRBV5-6; d_call: NA; cdr3_aa: CASSLNVHYEQYF; cdr3_nt: TGTGCCAGCAGCTTGAACGTACACTACGAGCAGTACTTC
j_call: TRBJ2-2; clone_size: NA; v_call: TRBV5-8; d_call: NA; cdr3_aa: CASSRPQQVRTGELFF; cdr3_nt: TGTGCCAGCAGCCGCCCCCAGCAGGTCCGCACCGGGGAGCTGTTTTTT
j_call: TRBJ2-1; clone_size: NA; v_call: TRBV19; d_call: TRBD2; cdr3_aa: CASSEPSGRLSDEQFF; cdr3_nt: TGTGCCAGTAGCGAGCCTAGCGGGAGACTTAGCGATGAGCAGTTCTTC
j_call: TRBJ1-2; clone_size: NA; v_call: TRBV4-1; d_call: NA; cdr3_aa: CASSQEGGEIGYTF; cdr3_nt: TGCGCCAGCAGCCAAGAGGGAGGGGAAATTGGCTACACCTTC
j_call: TRBJ2-3; clone_size: once; v_call: TRBV6-4; d_call: NA; cdr3_aa: CASSQGGETDTQYF; cdr3_nt: TGTGCCAGCAGCCAAGGGGGTGAGACAGATACGCAGTATTTT